This paragraph reports one TCR beta chain. The target of this receptor is not known. No much larger clonotype is one base removed from it; base qualities were not supplied. From a lookup of the germline V gene, CDR1 and CDR2 are SGHAT and FQNNGV. Including cysteine and phenylalanine, the CDR3 has 17 amino acids. CDR3 DNA only is kept here, 51 bases in frame from base 1. At the junction V is shortened by 4 bases and J by 8 bases, with 24 bases in between. The entry originates in a study of T cell repertoires in cytomegalovirus infection (dated by TCRdb to about 2019). In terms of the full investigation: Donor HLA type was relevant to the analysis, as public TCR beta signatures indicated carriage of CMV infection together with the matching HLA type.

The sequencing machine was an Illumina HiSeq 1500. In-frame beta chains were kept once TCRdb had trimmed the public reads at Q25 with fastp and called clones with MiXCR. Rows merge per CDR3 protein into single entries with the most common DNA and genes. Here the sample has around 440,000 distinct CDR3 sequences; roughly 12% occur a single time. 9.5% to 13% of the sample is taken by the ten largest. What the research found in general, with its limitations: The ex vivo response was dominated by HLA-C-restricted CMV-specific TCR beta clonotypes, which also provided the single most frequent clonotype in two of eight donors. In both this cohort and an independent cohort of 350 or so donors, the cumulative frequency of public TCR beta family members distinguished carriers of CMV infection plus the relevant HLA type.

The rearranged chain carries TRBV11-2 and TRBJ2-1; too little of a D gene remains to name it. Sequencing was carried out using PBMCs. This TCR derives from a human donor in good health (CMV status not recorded). Some clones in this sample may be carry-over from other donors' samples. CDR3 reads: CASSSTIQALLLYEQFF. The sequenced DNA is TGTGCCAGCAGCTCCACAATCCAGGCCCTACTTCTCTATGAGCAGTTCTTC.